The following is a T cell receptor beta chain sequence with its context. No antigen is known for it. This sample stems from a study of T cell responses to AZD1222 COVID-19 vaccine. Overall study: The study pooled second doses at about 4 or about 12 weeks. Notes on the study in general: Clonal diversity was possibly underestimated, and the donors were mostly white British, with more females. When two AZD1222 doses had been given, Spike-specific TCR breadth and depth rose.

The germline V gene encodes CDR1 KGHSH and CDR2 LQKENI. V was shortened by 1 base and J by 0 bases, with 9 bases between the two germline ends. This CDR3 has 15 amino acids. Profiling relied on immunoSEQ multiplex PCR, and the TCRdb table lists in-frame clones only, not all of them. The sample gives 100,000 to 150,000 clones, 89% of which show up once; roughly 1.4% is in the top ten. V is TRBV18 and J is TRBJ1-1, with no clear D. Source: peripheral blood, taken on day 0 of AZD1222 vaccination. The sequence was obtained from an adult in good health. The CDR3 DNA reads TGTGCCAGCTCACCACTGGACCTCTTGAACACTGAAGCTTTCTTT. Protein product: CASSPLDLLNTEAFF.